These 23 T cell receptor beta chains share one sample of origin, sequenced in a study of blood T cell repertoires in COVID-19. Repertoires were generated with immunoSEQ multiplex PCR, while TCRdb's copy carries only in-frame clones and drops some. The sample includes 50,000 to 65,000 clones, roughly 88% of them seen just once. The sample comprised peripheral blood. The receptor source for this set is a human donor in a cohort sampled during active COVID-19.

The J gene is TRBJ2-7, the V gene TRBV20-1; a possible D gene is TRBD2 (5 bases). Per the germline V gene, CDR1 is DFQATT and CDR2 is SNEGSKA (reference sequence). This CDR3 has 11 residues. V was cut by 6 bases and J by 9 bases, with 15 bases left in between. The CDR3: CSAGTSAGQYF. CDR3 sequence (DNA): TGCAGTGCGGGAACCTCGGCGGGGCAGTACTTC.

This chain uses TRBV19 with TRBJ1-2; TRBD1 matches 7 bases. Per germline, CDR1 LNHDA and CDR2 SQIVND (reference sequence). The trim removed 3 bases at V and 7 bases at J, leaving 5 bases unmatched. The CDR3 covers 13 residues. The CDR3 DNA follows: TGTGCCAGTAGTATCAGACAGGGTGGTGGCTACACCTTC. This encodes CASSIRQGGGYTF.

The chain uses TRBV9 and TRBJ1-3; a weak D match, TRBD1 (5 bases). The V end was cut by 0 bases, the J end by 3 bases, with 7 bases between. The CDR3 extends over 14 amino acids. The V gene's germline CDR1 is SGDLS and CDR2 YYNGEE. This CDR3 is CASSVGGGGNTIYF. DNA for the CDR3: TGTGCCAGCAGCGTAGGCGGGGGTGGAAACACCATATATTTT.

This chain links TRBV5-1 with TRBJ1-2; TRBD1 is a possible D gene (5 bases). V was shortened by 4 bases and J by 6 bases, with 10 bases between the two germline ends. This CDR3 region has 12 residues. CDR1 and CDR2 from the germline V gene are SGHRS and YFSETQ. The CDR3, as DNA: TGCGCCAGCAGCACGCAGGGTGATGGCTACACCTTC. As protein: CASSTQGDGYTF.

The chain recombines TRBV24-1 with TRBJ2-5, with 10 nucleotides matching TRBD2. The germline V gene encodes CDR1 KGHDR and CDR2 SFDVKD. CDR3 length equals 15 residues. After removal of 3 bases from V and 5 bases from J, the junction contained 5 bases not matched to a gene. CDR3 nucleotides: TGTGCCACCAGTGATCTAGCGGGAGCAGGGGAGACCCAGTACTTC. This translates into CATSDLAGAGETQYF.

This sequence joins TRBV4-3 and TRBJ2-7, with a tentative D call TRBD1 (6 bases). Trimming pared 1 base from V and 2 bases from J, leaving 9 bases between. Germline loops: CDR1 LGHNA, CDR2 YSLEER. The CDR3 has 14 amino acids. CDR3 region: CASSQAAGAYEQYF. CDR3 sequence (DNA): TGCGCCAGCAGCCAAGCAGCAGGGGCCTACGAGCAGTACTTC.

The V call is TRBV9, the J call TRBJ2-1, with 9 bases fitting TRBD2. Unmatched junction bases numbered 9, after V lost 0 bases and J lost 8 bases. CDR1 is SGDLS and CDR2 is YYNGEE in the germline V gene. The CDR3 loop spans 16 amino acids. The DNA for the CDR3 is TGTGCCAGCAGCGTAGATGGTAGCGGGAGAATAGATGAGCAGTTCTTC. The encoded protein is CASSVDGSGRIDEQFF.

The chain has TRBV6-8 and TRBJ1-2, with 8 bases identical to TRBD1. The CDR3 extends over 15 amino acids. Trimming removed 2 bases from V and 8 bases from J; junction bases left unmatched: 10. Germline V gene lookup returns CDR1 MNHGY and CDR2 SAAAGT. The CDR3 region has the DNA TGTGCCAGCAGTTACCGTCTGACCACAGGGGGAGGCTACACCTTC. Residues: CASSYRLTTGGGYTF.

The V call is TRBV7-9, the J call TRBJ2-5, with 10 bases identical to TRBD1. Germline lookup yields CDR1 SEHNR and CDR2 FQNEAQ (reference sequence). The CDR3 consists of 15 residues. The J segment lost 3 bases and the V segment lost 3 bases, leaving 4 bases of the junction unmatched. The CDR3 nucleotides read TGTGCCAGCAGCTTGGGGACAGGGGCCGAAGAGACCCAGTACTTC. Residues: CASSLGTGAEETQYF. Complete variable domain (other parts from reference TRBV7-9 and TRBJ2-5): DTGVSQNPRHKITKRGQNVTFRCDPISEHNRLYWYRQTLGQGPEFLTYFQNEAQLEKSRLLSDRFSAERPKGSFSTLEIQRTEQGDSAMYLCASSLGTGAEETQYFGPGTRLLVL.

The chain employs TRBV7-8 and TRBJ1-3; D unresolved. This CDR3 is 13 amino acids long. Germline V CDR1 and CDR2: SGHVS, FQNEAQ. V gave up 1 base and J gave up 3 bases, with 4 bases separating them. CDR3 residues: CASSLGSGNTIYF. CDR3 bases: TGTGCCAGCAGCTTAGGGAGTGGAAACACCATATATTTT.

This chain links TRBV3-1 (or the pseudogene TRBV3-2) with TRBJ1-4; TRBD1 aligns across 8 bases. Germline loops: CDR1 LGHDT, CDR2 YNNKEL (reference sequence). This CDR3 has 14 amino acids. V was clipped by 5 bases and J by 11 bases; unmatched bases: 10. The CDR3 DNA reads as TGTGCCAGCAGCGTTCAGGGGGCCCTCGGGAAACTGTTTTTT. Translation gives CASSVQGALGKLFF.

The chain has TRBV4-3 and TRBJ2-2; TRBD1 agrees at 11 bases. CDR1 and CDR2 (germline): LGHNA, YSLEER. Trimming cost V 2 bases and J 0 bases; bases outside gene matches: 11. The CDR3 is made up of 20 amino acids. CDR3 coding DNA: TGCGCCAGCAGCCAAAATAACCGGGACAGGGGGTGGGCGAACACCGGGGAGCTGTTTTTT. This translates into CASSQNNRDRGWANTGELFF.

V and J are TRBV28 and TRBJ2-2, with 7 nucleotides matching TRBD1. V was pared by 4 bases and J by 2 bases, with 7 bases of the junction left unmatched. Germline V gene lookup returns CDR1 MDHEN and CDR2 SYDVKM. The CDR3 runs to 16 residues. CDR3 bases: TGTGCCAGCAGTTCTGGAAGACAGGGCAACACCGGGGAGCTGTTTTTT. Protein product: CASSSGRQGNTGELFF.

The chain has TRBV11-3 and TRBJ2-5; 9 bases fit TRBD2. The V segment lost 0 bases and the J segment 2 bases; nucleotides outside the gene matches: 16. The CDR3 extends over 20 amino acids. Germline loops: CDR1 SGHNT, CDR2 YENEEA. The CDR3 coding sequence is TGTGCCAGCAGCTTAGATTATCTAGCGGGGAAACCACCGACTCAAGAGACCCAGTACTTC. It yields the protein CASSLDYLAGKPPTQETQYF.

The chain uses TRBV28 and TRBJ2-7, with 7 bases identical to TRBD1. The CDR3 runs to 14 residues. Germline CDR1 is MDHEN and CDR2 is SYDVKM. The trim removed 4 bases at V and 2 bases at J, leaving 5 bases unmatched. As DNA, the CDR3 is TGTGCCAGCAGTTCGACAGGGCTTCCCTACGAGCAGTACTTC. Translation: CASSSTGLPYEQYF.

This chain's CDR3 is CASSFGLAGASKNIQYF. CDR3 DNA: TGTGCCAGCAGTTTCGGACTAGCGGGAGCTTCAAAAAACATTCAGTACTTC. The V gene is TRBV6-2 or TRBV6-3, the J gene TRBJ2-4, with 13 nucleotides matching TRBD2. The CDR3 has 17 amino acids. V trimming: 4 bases; J trimming: 4 bases; junction bases outside the gene matches: 7. The germline gives CDR1 MNHEY, CDR2 SVGEGT.

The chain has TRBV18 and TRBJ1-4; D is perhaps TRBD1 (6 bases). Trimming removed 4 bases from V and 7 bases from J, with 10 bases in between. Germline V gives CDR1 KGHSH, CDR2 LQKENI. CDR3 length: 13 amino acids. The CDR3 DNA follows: TGTGCCAGCTCACGAAGCAGGGGTGAAAAACTGTTTTTT. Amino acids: CASSRSRGEKLFF.

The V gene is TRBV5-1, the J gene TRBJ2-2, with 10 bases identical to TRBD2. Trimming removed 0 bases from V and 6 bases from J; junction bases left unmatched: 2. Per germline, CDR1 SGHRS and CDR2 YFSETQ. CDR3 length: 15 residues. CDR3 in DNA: TGCGCCAGCAGCTTGGCTAGCGGGGGCTCCGGGGAGCTGTTTTTT. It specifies CASSLASGGSGELFF.

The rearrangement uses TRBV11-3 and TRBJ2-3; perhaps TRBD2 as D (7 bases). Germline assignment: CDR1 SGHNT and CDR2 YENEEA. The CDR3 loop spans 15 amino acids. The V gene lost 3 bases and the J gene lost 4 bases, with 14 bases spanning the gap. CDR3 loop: CASSLGGQGPDTQYF. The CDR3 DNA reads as TGTGCCAGCAGCTTGGGGGGGCAGGGGCCAGATACGCAGTATTTT.

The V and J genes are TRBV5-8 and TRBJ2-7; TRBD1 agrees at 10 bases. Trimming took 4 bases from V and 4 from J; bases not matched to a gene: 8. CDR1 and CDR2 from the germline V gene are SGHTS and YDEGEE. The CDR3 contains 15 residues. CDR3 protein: CASSQRDRGLYEQYF. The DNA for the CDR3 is TGTGCCAGCAGCCAGCGGGACAGGGGCCTTTACGAGCAGTACTTC.

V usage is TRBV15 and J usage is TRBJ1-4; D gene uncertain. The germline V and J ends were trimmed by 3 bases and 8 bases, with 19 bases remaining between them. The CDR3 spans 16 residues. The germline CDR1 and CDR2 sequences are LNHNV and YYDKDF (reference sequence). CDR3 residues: CATSRTNAVGREKLFF. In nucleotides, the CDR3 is TGTGCCACCAGCAGGACCAATGCGGTCGGGAGGGAAAAACTGTTTTTT.

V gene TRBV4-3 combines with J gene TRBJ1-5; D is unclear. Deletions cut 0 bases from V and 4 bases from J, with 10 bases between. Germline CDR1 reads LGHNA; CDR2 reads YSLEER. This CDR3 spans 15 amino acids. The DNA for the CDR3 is TGCGCCAGCAGCCAAGATATGGTACTTAATCAGCCCCAGCATTTT. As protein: CASSQDMVLNQPQHF.

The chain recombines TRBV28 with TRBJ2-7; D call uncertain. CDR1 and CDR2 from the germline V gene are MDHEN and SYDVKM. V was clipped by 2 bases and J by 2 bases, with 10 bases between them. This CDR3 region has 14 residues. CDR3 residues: CASSLRRFPYEQYF. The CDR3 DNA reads TGTGCCAGCAGTTTACGCAGGTTCCCCTACGAGCAGTACTTC. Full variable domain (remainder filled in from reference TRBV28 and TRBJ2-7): DVKVTQSSRYLVKRTGEKVFLECVQDMDHENMFWYRQDPGLGLRLIYFSYDVKMKEKGDIPEGYSVSREKKERFSLILESASTNQTSMYLCASSLRRFPYEQYFGPGTRLTVT.